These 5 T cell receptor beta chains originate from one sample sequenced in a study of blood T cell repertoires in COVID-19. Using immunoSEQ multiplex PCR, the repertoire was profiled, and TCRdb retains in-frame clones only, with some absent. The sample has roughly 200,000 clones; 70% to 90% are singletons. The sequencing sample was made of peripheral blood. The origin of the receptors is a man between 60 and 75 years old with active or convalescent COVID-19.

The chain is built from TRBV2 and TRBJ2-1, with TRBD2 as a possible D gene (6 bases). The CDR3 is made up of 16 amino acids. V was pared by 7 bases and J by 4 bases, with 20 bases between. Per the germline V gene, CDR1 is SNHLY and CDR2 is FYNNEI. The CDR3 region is CASNSGASGPYNEQFF. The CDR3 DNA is TGTGCCAGCAATTCTGGGGCCAGCGGGCCTTACAATGAGCAGTTCTTC.

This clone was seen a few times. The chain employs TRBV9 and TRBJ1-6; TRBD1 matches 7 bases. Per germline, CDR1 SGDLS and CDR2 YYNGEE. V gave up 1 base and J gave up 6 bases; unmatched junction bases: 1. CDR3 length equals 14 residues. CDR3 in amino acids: CASSVRDSNSPLHF. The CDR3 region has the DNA TGTGCCAGCAGCGTAAGGGACAGTAATTCACCCCTCCACTTT. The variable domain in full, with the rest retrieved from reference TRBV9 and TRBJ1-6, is DSGVTQTPKHLITATGQRVTLRCSPRSGDLSVYWYQQSLDQGLQFLIQYYNGEERAKGNILERFSAQQFPDLHSELNLSSLELGDSALYFCASSVRDSNSPLHFGNGTRLTVT.

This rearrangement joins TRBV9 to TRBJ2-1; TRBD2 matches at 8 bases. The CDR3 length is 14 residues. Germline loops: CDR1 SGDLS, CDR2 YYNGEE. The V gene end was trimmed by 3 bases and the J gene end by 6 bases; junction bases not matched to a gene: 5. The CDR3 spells CASSEDGGANEQFF. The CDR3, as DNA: TGTGCCAGCAGCGAAGACGGGGGGGCCAATGAGCAGTTCTTC.

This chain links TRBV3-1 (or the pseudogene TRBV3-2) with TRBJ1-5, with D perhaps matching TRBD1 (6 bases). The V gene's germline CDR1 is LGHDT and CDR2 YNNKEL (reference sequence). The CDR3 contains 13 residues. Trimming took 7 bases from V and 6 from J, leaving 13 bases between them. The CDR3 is CASIRGGPQPQHF. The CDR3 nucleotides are TGTGCCAGCATCCGCGGGGGCCCTCAGCCCCAGCATTTT.

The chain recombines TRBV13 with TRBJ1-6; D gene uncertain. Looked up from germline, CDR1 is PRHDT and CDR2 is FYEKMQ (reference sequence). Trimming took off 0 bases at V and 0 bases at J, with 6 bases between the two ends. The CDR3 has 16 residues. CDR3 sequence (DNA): TGTGCCAGCAGCTTAGGGCGGCTCTCCTATAATTCACCCCTCCACTTT. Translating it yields CASSLGRLSYNSPLHF.